This entry lists 28 T cell receptor beta chains sequenced from one sample in a study of chemoradiotherapy in HPV16-positive cancers. Assay: immunoSEQ multiplex PCR; the TCRdb copy retains only in-frame clones and omits some. The sample holds approximately 19,000 clones, about 86% seen once. This material consisted of blood, taken from a patient who underwent chemoradiotherapy. The receptors shown here come from a human donor with HPV-associated anogenital cancer.

This sequence joins TRBV7-2 and TRBJ1-1; D remains ambiguous. Trimming pared 5 bases from V and 3 bases from J, leaving 10 bases between. The CDR3 runs 13 residues. Looked up from germline, CDR1 is SGHTA and CDR2 is FQGNSA. CDR3 DNA: TGTGCCAGCAGCCCAAATCAGGACACTGAAGCTTTCTTT. This codes for CASSPNQDTEAFF.

The CDR3 sequence: CASSLGLAGKETQYF. For the CDR3, the DNA is TGTGCCAGCAGCTTGGGGCTAGCGGGCAAAGAGACCCAGTACTTC. The gene calls are TRBV5-4 and TRBJ2-5, with 8 bases that match TRBD2. CDR1 is SGHNT, CDR2 YYREEE, per germline (reference sequence). This CDR3 is 15 amino acids long. The V segment lost 0 bases and the J segment 3 bases; nucleotides outside the gene matches: 4.

The V call is TRBV5-1, the J call TRBJ2-1, with 13 nucleotides matching TRBD2. The CDR3 extends over 17 amino acids. Per germline, CDR1 SGHRS and CDR2 YFSETQ. The junction had 8 bases not matched to a gene; V was cut back by 3 bases and J by 5 bases. The chain's CDR3 is CASSSRGTSGDNNEQFF. The CDR3 nucleotides are TGCGCCAGCAGCTCCCGCGGGACTAGCGGGGATAACAATGAGCAGTTCTTC. Together with reference TRBV5-1 and TRBJ2-1, the CDR3 gives the full variable domain: KAGVTQTPRYLIKTRGQQVTLSCSPISGHRSVSWYQQTPGQGLQFLFEYFSETQRNKGNFPGRFSGRQFSNSRSEMNVSTLELGDSALYLCASSSRGTSGDNNEQFFGPGTRLTVL.

The rearrangement uses TRBV5-1 and TRBJ2-1; maybe TRBD2 (5 bases). Germline V CDR1 and CDR2: SGHRS, YFSETQ. V was cut by 0 bases and J by 7 bases, with 14 bases left in between. The CDR3 runs to 15 residues. The CDR3 protein is CASSLGGPSGNEQFF. The CDR3 DNA reads TGCGCCAGCAGCTTGGGAGGCCCTTCGGGGAATGAGCAGTTCTTC.

The J gene is TRBJ2-2, the V gene TRBV4-3, with a weak D call TRBD2 (6 bases). Germline CDR1 reads LGHNA; CDR2 reads YSLEER. The ends were cut back, 4 bases at V and 1 base at J, with 13 bases in the middle. This CDR3 has 16 residues. CDR3 sequence reads: CASSPSGGRNTGELFF. The CDR3 DNA reads as TGCGCCAGCAGCCCTTCCGGGGGTAGGAACACCGGGGAGCTGTTTTTT.

This rearrangement joins TRBV4-1 to TRBJ2-2, with D uncertain. There are 12 residues in the CDR3. Germline CDR1 reads MGHRA; CDR2 reads YSYEKL. V lost 2 bases to trimming and J lost 5 bases, with 3 bases between them. For the CDR3, the DNA is TGCGCCAGCAGCCAACTAACCGGGGAGCTGTTTTTT. It specifies CASSQLTGELFF.

This rearrangement joins TRBV7-2 to TRBJ1-6; 7 nucleotides align to TRBD1. V dropped 5 bases and J dropped 8; count of bases not matched to a gene: 9. Germline loops: CDR1 SGHTA, CDR2 FQGNSA. The CDR3 is 15 amino acids. For the CDR3, the DNA is TGTGCCAGCAGCACGTTCAGGGGGGGGGATTCACCCCTCCACTTT. Its translation is CASSTFRGGDSPLHF.

CDR3 protein: CASSGMGSNQPQHF. The CDR3 bases are TGTGCCAGCAGCGGTATGGGGAGCAATCAGCCCCAGCATTTT. V usage is TRBV7-2 and J usage is TRBJ1-5, with D uncertain. The germline V gene has CDR1 SGHTA and CDR2 FQGNSA. With 5 bases removed from V and 1 base from J, the gap between germline ends came to 9 bases. There are 14 residues in the CDR3. Based on the CDR3 plus reference TRBV7-2 and TRBJ1-5, the full variable domain is GAGVSQSPSNKVTEKGKDVELRCDPISGHTALYWYRQSLGQGLEFLIYFQGNSAPDKSGLPSDRFSAERTGGSVSTLTIQRTQQEDSAVYLCASSGMGSNQPQHFGDGTRLSIL.

The chain recombines TRBV10-3 with TRBJ2-5; either TRBD1 or TRBD2 may fit D (5 bases each). Germline V gene sequence: CDR1 ENHRY, CDR2 SYGVKD. V was clipped by 4 bases and J by 3 bases, with 15 bases between them. The CDR3 covers 15 residues. CDR3 residues: CAISARPGTEETQYF. The CDR3, as DNA: TGTGCCATCAGTGCCCGTCCGGGGACCGAAGAGACCCAGTACTTC.

The V gene is TRBV27, the J gene TRBJ1-6; no clear D. V lost 8 bases, J lost 0 bases, and 20 bases lay in between. Germline loops: CDR1 MNHEY, CDR2 SMNVEV (reference sequence). The CDR3 runs to 18 residues. The CDR3 spells CASSSVPQQSSYNSPLHF. CDR3 sequence (DNA): TGTGCCAGCTCCTCAGTTCCCCAACAGAGCTCCTATAATTCACCCCTCCACTTT.

J is TRBJ1-2 and V is TRBV5-4; TRBD1 is a possible D gene (6 bases). The CDR3 is made up of 15 amino acids. Trimming shortened V by 4 bases and J by 4 bases, and 17 bases separated the two germline ends. Germline V lookup: CDR1 SGHNT, CDR2 YYREEE (reference sequence). The CDR3 sequence is CASSTLTGDLYGYTF. CDR3 coding DNA: TGTGCCAGCAGCACATTGACAGGAGACCTCTATGGCTACACCTTC.

CDR3 loop: CASSRSSDTYEQYF. CDR3 DNA sequence: TGCGCCAGCAGCCGCTCTAGCGATACCTACGAGCAGTACTTC. The V and J genes are TRBV4-3 and TRBJ2-7; tentative D call: TRBD2 (6 bases). This CDR3 has 14 amino acids. From germline, CDR1 is LGHNA and CDR2 YSLEER. The V and J ends lost 4 bases and 2 bases respectively, with 12 bases between them.

V is TRBV5-4 and J is TRBJ1-1; unclear D gene. Germline CDR1 is SGHNT and CDR2 is YYREEE (reference sequence). The length of the CDR3 is 17 residues. V was shortened by 4 bases and J by 1 base, with 20 bases between the two germline ends. The CDR3 loop is CASSPKVERGRNTEAFF. CDR3 nucleotide sequence: TGTGCCAGCAGCCCTAAGGTGGAGCGGGGAAGGAACACTGAAGCTTTCTTT.

The chain has TRBV7-2 and TRBJ2-7; D is undetermined. From germline, CDR1 is SGHTA and CDR2 FQGNSA. CDR3 size: 11 residues. V lost 4 bases, J lost 4 bases, and 5 bases lay in between. CDR3 coding DNA: TGTGCCAGCAGCTACAGATACGAGCAGTACTTC. Translated, it gives CASSYRYEQYF.

The chain couples TRBV14 to TRBJ1-2; no reliable D call. The CDR3 spans 15 residues. With 3 bases removed from V and 0 bases from J, the gap between germline ends came to 11 bases. The germline V gene has CDR1 SGHDN and CDR2 FVKESK. The CDR3: CASSQFVGANYGYTF. CDR3 DNA sequence: TGTGCCAGCAGCCAGTTCGTGGGAGCTAACTATGGCTACACCTTC.

This clone came up once. V usage is TRBV30 and J usage is TRBJ1-4, with a tentative D call TRBD1 (5 bases). Trimming left V 0 bases short and J 8 bases short, with 10 bases between. Germline V gene lookup returns CDR1 GTSNPN and CDR2 SVGIG (reference sequence). CDR3 length: 13 residues. As DNA, the CDR3 is TGTGCCTGGAGTGTACAGGTTTGGGAAAAACTGTTTTTT. Translated, it gives CAWSVQVWEKLFF. The full variable domain, in which reference TRBV30 and TRBJ1-4 provide the parts outside the CDR3, is SQTIHQWPATLVQPVGSPLSLECTVEGTSNPNLYWYRQAAGRGLQLLFYSVGIGQISSEVPQNLSASRPQDRQFILSSKKLLLSDSGFYLCAWSVQVWEKLFFGSGTQLSVL.

The rearrangement links TRBV19 to TRBJ2-3; the match to TRBD1 covers 10 bases. V trimming: 5 bases; J trimming: 5 bases; junction bases outside the gene matches: 7. Looked up from germline, CDR1 is LNHDA and CDR2 is SQIVND (reference sequence). This CDR3 contains 15 residues. The CDR3 region has the DNA TGTGCCAGTAGTCCAAGGACAGGGGGTAAAGATACGCAGTATTTT. This translates into CASSPRTGGKDTQYF.

The V and J genes are TRBV2 and TRBJ2-7; 14 bases are shared with TRBD2. Germline V CDR1 and CDR2: SNHLY, FYNNEI. The ends lost 3 bases at V and 0 bases at J; junction bases unmatched: 4. The CDR3 spans 17 residues. The CDR3 loop is CASSEGLAGDRSYEQYF. CDR3 bases: TGTGCCAGCAGTGAGGGACTAGCGGGAGATCGCTCCTACGAGCAGTACTTC.

On this clone itself: Germline and junction disagree at one end, which may indicate a read error. The chain uses TRBV11-2 and TRBJ2-1; 12 bases match TRBD1. The CDR3 consists of 12 residues. Germline loops: CDR1 SGHAT, CDR2 FQNNGV. For the CDR3, the DNA is TGTGCCAGCAGCTCGGGGACAGGGGGCTCGATCTTC. The encoded protein is CASSSGTGGSIF.

The DNA for the CDR3 is TGTGCCAGCAGTGACGACTCTGGGGCCAACGTCCTGACTTTC. Translation gives CASSDDSGANVLTF. The J gene is TRBJ2-6, the V gene TRBV6-4, with D unresolved. Germline CDR1 and CDR2: MRHNA and SNTAGT. The V end lost 2 bases, the J end lost 0 bases, and 2 bases lay between the germline ends. The CDR3 is 14 residues long.

The V gene is TRBV7-9, the J gene TRBJ2-7; TRBD2 agrees at 13 bases. Germline V gene data show CDR1 as SEHNR and CDR2 as FQNEAQ (reference sequence). V dropped 1 base and J dropped 5; count of bases not matched to a gene: 2. The CDR3 has 15 residues. CDR3 DNA: TGTGCCAGCAGCTTAGGGACTAGCGGGAGTAACGAGCAGTACTTC. Protein: CASSLGTSGSNEQYF.

The genes are TRBV11-2 and TRBJ1-3; unclear D gene. V lost 1 base to trimming and J lost 0 bases, with 7 bases between them. CDR1 SGHAT and CDR2 FQNNGV come from the germline V gene. The length of the CDR3 is 15 residues. The CDR3 is CASSLGHSSGNTIYF. CDR3 sequence (DNA): TGTGCCAGCAGCTTAGGGCACAGCTCTGGAAACACCATATATTTT. Complete variable domain (other parts from reference TRBV11-2 and TRBJ1-3): EAGVAQSPRYKIIEKRQSVAFWCNPISGHATLYWYQQILGQGPKLLIQFQNNGVVDDSQLPKDRFSAERLKGVDSTLKIQPAKLEDSAVYLCASSLGHSSGNTIYFGEGSWLTVV.

In this sample, this clone turned up once. The rearrangement joins TRBV10-1 to TRBJ2-1, with 11 bases fitting TRBD2. CDR3 size: 16 residues. Germline CDR1 reads WNHNN; CDR2 reads SYGVQD (reference sequence). Losses at the gene ends were 2 bases for V and 4 bases for J; bases not matched to a gene: 4. The CDR3 here is CASSEGTSGHYNEQFF. The DNA for the CDR3 is TGCGCCAGCAGTGAGGGGACTAGCGGCCATTACAATGAGCAGTTCTTC.

This sequence joins TRBV7-2 and TRBJ2-5, with no clear D. CDR1 is SGHTA, CDR2 FQGNSA, per germline. V dropped 3 bases and J dropped 2 bases, with 7 bases sitting between them. The CDR3 runs 13 residues. CDR3 sequence reads: CASSFTVQETQYF. CDR3 in DNA: TGTGCCAGCAGCTTCACGGTACAAGAGACCCAGTACTTC. The variable domain in full, with the rest retrieved from reference TRBV7-2 and TRBJ2-5, is GAGVSQSPSNKVTEKGKDVELRCDPISGHTALYWYRQSLGQGLEFLIYFQGNSAPDKSGLPSDRFSAERTGGSVSTLTIQRTQQEDSAVYLCASSFTVQETQYFGPGTRLLVL.

The chain joins TRBV19 to TRBJ2-2; D remains ambiguous. Germline V gene sequence: CDR1 LNHDA, CDR2 SQIVND (reference sequence). V gave up 1 base and J gave up 6 bases, with 9 bases separating them. This CDR3 is built from 14 residues. In DNA form, the CDR3 reads TGTGCCAGTAGTATAGTGGGTTGGGCCGGGGAGCTGTTTTTT. Amino acid sequence: CASSIVGWAGELFF.

The chain recombines TRBV19 with TRBJ2-2; the D is unclear. V was trimmed by 5 bases and J by 1 base, leaving 8 bases between them. CDR3 length equals 14 residues. Germline V gene sequence: CDR1 LNHDA, CDR2 SQIVND (reference sequence). CDR3 DNA: TGTGCCAGTAGTTTTCGACAGAACACCGGGGAGCTGTTTTTT. Translated, it gives CASSFRQNTGELFF.

The V and J genes are TRBV7-6 and TRBJ2-3, with TRBD2 matching over 7 bases. J lost 4 bases, V lost 4 bases, and 11 bases had no gene match. The germline V gene encodes CDR1 SGHVS and CDR2 FNYEAQ. CDR3 length: 16 amino acids. This CDR3 is CASSSPGGNTPDTQYF. The CDR3 nucleotides read TGTGCCAGCAGCTCCCCCGGGGGGAATACGCCAGATACGCAGTATTTT.

The chain employs TRBV6-5 and TRBJ1-2; D not resolved. This CDR3 spans 15 amino acids. Trimming removed 4 bases from V and 4 bases from J, with 16 bases in between. Looked up from germline, CDR1 is MNHEY and CDR2 is SVGAGI. The CDR3 sequence: CASSSNTLGGYGYTF. The CDR3, as DNA: TGTGCCAGCAGTTCCAACACTCTCGGTGGCTATGGCTACACCTTC.